One T cell receptor (beta chain) is described in this entry. Sample treatment: some 19 received Ad26.COV2.S at low or high dose, single or two shots; 5 received placebo; per-sample allocation not given. Sampling was performed 63 days after the first vaccine or placebo injection. Participants' vaccine, an Ad26 vector, delivered Wuhan-strain SARS-CoV-2 spike. V lost 3 bases, J lost 7 bases, and 12 bases lay in between. This CDR3 has 14 amino acids. Germline loops: CDR1 LNHDA, CDR2 SQIVND (reference sequence). This record comes from a study of Ad26.COV2.S vaccination and SARS-CoV-2 variants. Across the study: Intramuscular Ad26.COV2.S at 5x10^10 or 1x10^11 viral particles.

The data were produced by immunoSEQ multiplex PCR, yet TCRdb's version contains in-frame clones alone and is incomplete. The repertoire consists of approximately 500,000 clones, with approximately 90% occurring once and the leading ten covering around 13%. The clonotype originates from a person aged 18-65 years who received the Ad26.COV2.S COVID-19 vaccine or a placebo. This chain uses TRBV19 with TRBJ1-4; no reliable D call. This sample comprised peripheral blood, obtained in a trial of Ad26.COV2.S vaccine versus placebo. The CDR3 loop reads CASSINLGSEKLFF. In DNA form, the CDR3 reads TGTGCCAGTAGTATCAATCTAGGGAGTGAAAAACTGTTTTTT.